Following are 16 T cell receptor beta chains from one sample sequenced in a study of T cell repertoires in cytomegalovirus infection. MiXCR was run by TCRdb on the reads, yielding one entry per CDR3 protein. Of about a million distinct CDR3 sequences in the sample, roughly 30% were seen once. Their antigens remain unidentified. The sequencing used cultured CD8+ T cells from PBMCs, collected from culture after CMV antigen stimulation. The receptors derive from a human donor in good health (CMV status not recorded). Some clones in this sample may be carry-over from other donors' samples.

The chain recombines TRBV19 with TRBJ2-1; TRBD1 aligns across 12 bases. Germline assignment: CDR1 LNHDA and CDR2 SQIVND (reference sequence). J was trimmed by 14 bases and V by 6 bases; bases with no gene match: 17. CDR3 length: 16 residues. CDR3 sequence (DNA): TGTGCCAGTAGGTCCAAGGGACAGGGGGCATTCAGCAGTGAGTTCTTC. Its protein product is CASRSKGQGAFSSEFF. Based on the CDR3 plus reference TRBV19 and TRBJ2-1, the full variable domain is DGGITQSPKYLFRKEGQNVTLSCEQNLNHDAMYWYRQDPGQGLRLIYYSQIVNDFQKGDIAEGYSVSREKKESFPLTVTSAQKNPTAFYLCASRSKGQGAFSSEFFGPGTRLTVL.

This chain joins TRBV12-3 or TRBV12-4 and TRBJ2-7, with 9 bases lining up with TRBD1. V lost 7 bases to trimming and J lost 5 bases; unmatched junction nucleotides: 9. The CDR3 is 14 residues long. The CDR3 sequence: CASKMGQGFDEQYF. CDR3 bases: TGTGCCAGCAAGATGGGACAGGGTTTTGACGAGCAGTACTTC.

The chain employs TRBV9 and TRBJ1-5, with TRBD1 identical over 11 bases. The CDR3 consists of 15 residues. Germline loops: CDR1 SGDLS, CDR2 YYNGEE. V dropped 3 bases and J dropped 7; count of bases not matched to a gene: 6. The CDR3 spells CASSAGTGGRQPQHF. The CDR3 DNA is TGTGCCAGCAGCGCGGGGACAGGGGGTCGACAGCCCCAGCATTTT.

This chain uses TRBV19 with TRBJ1-1; D is unclear. The germline CDR1 and CDR2 sequences are LNHDA and SQIVND (reference sequence). The CDR3 runs to 14 residues. Trimming took 3 bases from V and 3 from J, leaving 11 bases between them. CDR3 region: CASSIAFGYTEAFF. CDR3 sequence (DNA): TGTGCCAGTAGTATCGCTTTCGGGTACACTGAAGCTTTCTTT.

This clonotype appeared a few times. The chain employs TRBV7-3 and TRBJ2-7; 11 nucleotides line up with TRBD1. Germline assignment: CDR1 SGHTA and CDR2 FQGTGA. The junction had 9 bases not matched to a gene; V was cut back by 7 bases and J by 4 bases. The CDR3 extends over 15 amino acids. The CDR3 nucleotides are TGTGCCAGCAATCATCTTGGGGACAGGGGGTACGAGCAGTACGTC. It codes for CASNHLGDRGYEQYV.

CDR3 sequence reads: CASSHSTSGAMYEQFF. The CDR3 DNA reads TGTGCCAGCAGCCATTCGACTAGCGGGGCAATGTATGAGCAGTTCTTC. The chain links TRBV5-4 to TRBJ2-1; 11 bases fit TRBD2. The CDR3 covers 16 residues. With 4 bases clipped from V and 8 bases from J, the junction kept 11 bases outside the gene matches. Germline V gives CDR1 SGHNT, CDR2 YYREEE (reference sequence).

This chain links TRBV4-1 with TRBJ1-1; D gene uncertain. Trimming removed 0 bases at V and 5 bases at J, with 13 bases between. The CDR3 loop spans 15 amino acids. Germline V gene data show CDR1 as MGHRA and CDR2 as YSYEKL. The CDR3 DNA follows: TGCGCCAGCAGCCAAGATTTCTCGGCGGGGACTGAAGCTTTCTTT. It translates to CASSQDFSAGTEAFF.

V gene TRBV20-1 combines with J gene TRBJ1-5, with no clear D. Trimming removed 3 bases from V and 5 bases from J, with 8 bases in between. Per germline, CDR1 DFQATT and CDR2 SNEGSKA (reference sequence). This CDR3 spans 12 amino acids. The CDR3 reads CSARGADQPQHF. The CDR3 DNA is TGCAGTGCTAGGGGAGCAGATCAGCCCCAGCATTTT.

This clonotype was counted between two and nine times. The chain joins TRBV4-1 to TRBJ2-2, with TRBD1 as a possible D gene (6 bases). Germline V lookup: CDR1 MGHRA, CDR2 YSYEKL. Trimming stripped 1 base from V and 1 base from J, with 10 bases between. This CDR3 is built from 16 residues. CDR3 protein: CASSQGWTVNTGELFF. Written as DNA, the CDR3 is TGCGCCAGCAGCCAAGGATGGACAGTGAACACCGGGGAGCTGTTTTTT.

The rearrangement links TRBV29-1 to TRBJ2-7; D gene unclear. Trimming shortened V by 0 bases and J by 2 bases, and 8 bases separated the two germline ends. CDR1 is SQVTM, CDR2 ANQGSEA, per germline. This CDR3 is 13 amino acids long. The CDR3 region has the DNA TGCAGCGTTGAAGATGATCAGGCCTACGAGCAGTACTTC. Amino acid sequence: CSVEDDQAYEQYF.

J is TRBJ2-4 and V is TRBV12-3 or TRBV12-4, with D hard to call. The CDR3 sequence is 18 residues long. V was shortened by 5 bases and J by 0 bases, with 20 bases between the two germline ends. The CDR3 DNA reads as TGTGCCAGCAGTCGGCCCCTAGGTGCGACCCTAGCCAAAAACATTCAGTACTTC. Its translation is CASSRPLGATLAKNIQYF.

The genes are TRBV5-1 and TRBJ2-7; 10 positions agree with TRBD2. Germline V gene sequence: CDR1 SGHRS, CDR2 YFSETQ. This CDR3 spans 16 amino acids. With V trimmed by 0 bases and J by 3 bases, 6 bases remained unmatched. The CDR3 sequence: CASSLEASGGHYEQYF. In DNA, the CDR3 is TGCGCCAGCAGCTTGGAGGCTAGCGGGGGTCACTACGAGCAGTACTTC. The full variable domain, completed using reference TRBV5-1 and TRBJ2-7, is KAGVTQTPRYLIKTRGQQVTLSCSPISGHRSVSWYQQTPGQGLQFLFEYFSETQRNKGNFPGRFSGRQFSNSRSEMNVSTLELGDSALYLCASSLEASGGHYEQYFGPGTRLTVT.

This clonotype was found many times. V usage is TRBV6-2 or TRBV6-3 and J usage is TRBJ2-6; D not certain. CDR3 size: 16 residues. Germline assignment: CDR1 MNHEY and CDR2 SVGEGT. V shed 2 bases and J shed 1 base, with 9 bases lying between them. This CDR3 reads CASSYLLISGANVLTF. CDR3 coding DNA: TGTGCCAGCAGTTACCTACTCATATCTGGGGCCAACGTCCTGACTTTC.

This clonotype is classed as medium-sized (0.01 to 0.1%). The gene calls are TRBV27 and TRBJ1-4; D is possibly TRBD1 (5 bases). Germline-derived CDR1 and CDR2 are MNHEY and SMNVEV (reference sequence). CDR3 length equals 13 residues. V was shortened by 2 bases and J by 6 bases, with 7 bases between the two germline ends. In DNA form, the CDR3 reads TGTGCCAGCAGTTTACAGGGTTATGAAAAACTGTTTTTT. Its protein product is CASSLQGYEKLFF.

Remarks on this clonotype: Given a much more abundant clone one base away, this may be a read error. The chain links TRBV7-6 to TRBJ2-1, with 11 nucleotides matching TRBD1. This CDR3 has 15 amino acids. Germline V gene sequence: CDR1 SGHVS, CDR2 FNYEAQ. The CDR3 sequence is CASCLDRGRVNEQFF. The CDR3, as DNA: TGTGCTAGCTGCCTGGACAGGGGGCGCGTCAATGAGCAGTTCTTC. Complete variable domain (other parts from reference TRBV7-6 and TRBJ2-1): GAGVSQSPRYKVTKRGQDVALRCDPISGHVSLYWYRQALGQGPEFLTYFNYEAQQDKSGLPNDRFSAERPEGSISTLTIQRTEQRDSAMYRCASCLDRGRVNEQFFGPGTRLTVL.

Worth noting for this clonotype: One end of the junction varies from germline; a read error may be responsible. The V gene is TRBV7-7, the J gene TRBJ2-3, with a possible D match to TRBD2 (5 bases). The CDR3 is made up of 17 amino acids. Germline V gives CDR1 SSHAT, CDR2 FNYEAQ (reference sequence). CDR3 coding DNA: TGTGCTAGCAGCCGGACGAGGGCGCAGACTAGCACAGATACGCAGTATTTT. It yields the protein CASSRTRAQTSTDTQYF.